A selection of T cell receptor beta chains follows, all from one sample in a study of blood T cell repertoires in COVID-19. Assay used: immunoSEQ multiplex PCR; TCRdb lists only in-frame clones, some missing. The data hold over 100,000 clones, with roughly nine tenths observed a single time. What was sequenced was peripheral blood. These receptors all stem from a woman between 65 and 79 years old with COVID-19, enrolled during active disease. Both conserved end residues are part of each CDR3. Each record gives: V gene, J gene, CDR3 protein.

V gene: TRBV30; J gene: TRBJ2-2; CDR3 protein: CAWSPPGQNTGELFF
V gene: TRBV6-5; J gene: TRBJ1-1; CDR3 protein: CASSYITLPQAFF
V gene: TRBV28; J gene: TRBJ1-2; CDR3 protein: CASRSGQGTYGYTF
V gene: TRBV24-1; J gene: TRBJ2-2; CDR3 protein: CATSDWTGRGTGELFF
V gene: TRBV4-1; J gene: TRBJ1-4; CDR3 protein: CASSQSPGHANEKLFF
V gene: TRBV19; J gene: TRBJ1-5; CDR3 protein: CASTLGEDGNQPQHF
V gene: TRBV5-1; J gene: TRBJ2-7; CDR3 protein: CASSPQGQGYEQYF
V gene: TRBV2; J gene: TRBJ1-5; CDR3 protein: CASTGQGRGNQPQHF
V gene: TRBV3-1/TRBV3-2; J gene: TRBJ1-6; CDR3 protein: CASSQDWGLNSPLHF
V gene: TRBV2; J gene: TRBJ2-5; CDR3 protein: CASSEASGTPMATQYF
V gene: TRBV30; J gene: TRBJ1-5; CDR3 protein: CAWSLQPYSNQPQHF
V gene: TRBV12-3/TRBV12-4; J gene: TRBJ1-2; CDR3 protein: CASSSDRATGYTF
V gene: TRBV3-1/TRBV3-2; J gene: TRBJ2-5; CDR3 protein: CASSQRTSLQETQYF
V gene: TRBV9; J gene: TRBJ1-6; CDR3 protein: CASSVEGGQGDSPLHF
V gene: TRBV7-3; J gene: TRBJ2-1; CDR3 protein: CASSLLAGGSYNEQFF
V gene: TRBV6-1; J gene: TRBJ1-5; CDR3 protein: CASSEAVPQANQPQHF
V gene: TRBV7-8; J gene: TRBJ1-2; CDR3 protein: CASSLGASSAYGYTF
V gene: TRBV10-3; J gene: TRBJ2-2; CDR3 protein: CAISPGLALGELFF
V gene: TRBV7-7; J gene: TRBJ2-5; CDR3 protein: CASSGDWQETQYF
V gene: TRBV19; J gene: TRBJ1-4; CDR3 protein: CASTGTGGISSNEKLFF
V gene: TRBV9; J gene: TRBJ1-5; CDR3 protein: CASNKGFGNQPQHF
V gene: TRBV28; J gene: TRBJ2-7; CDR3 protein: CASSSPLRDRYEQYF
V gene: TRBV29-1; J gene: TRBJ1-1; CDR3 protein: CSVQTGGTEAFF
V gene: TRBV28; J gene: TRBJ2-7; CDR3 protein: CASSLRTGYEQYF
V gene: TRBV7-2; J gene: TRBJ2-2; CDR3 protein: CASISGQVLNTGELFF
V gene: TRBV9; J gene: TRBJ1-6; CDR3 protein: CASSARDSHNSPLHF
V gene: TRBV6-5; J gene: TRBJ2-1; CDR3 protein: CASRRGNEQFF
V gene: TRBV19; J gene: TRBJ2-3; CDR3 protein: CASRQKDFRTDTQYF
V gene: TRBV30; J gene: TRBJ2-1; CDR3 protein: CAWDTGTSVYNEQFF
V gene: TRBV6-5; J gene: TRBJ2-5; CDR3 protein: CASNTQGALKTQYF
V gene: TRBV7-8; J gene: TRBJ2-5; CDR3 protein: CASSFPLETQYF
V gene: TRBV27; J gene: TRBJ1-1; CDR3 protein: CASSLRPIQGVNTEAFF
V gene: TRBV30; J gene: TRBJ1-2; CDR3 protein: CAWRDTGHGGYTF
V gene: TRBV28; J gene: TRBJ2-7; CDR3 protein: CASTSDRLQQYF
V gene: TRBV5-1; J gene: TRBJ2-1; CDR3 protein: CASSLDYNNEQFF
V gene: TRBV29-1; J gene: TRBJ1-6; CDR3 protein: CSAGDKADSPLHF
V gene: TRBV14; J gene: TRBJ1-5; CDR3 protein: CAVPGDSPNQPQHF
V gene: TRBV30; J gene: TRBJ1-6; CDR3 protein: CACQGTPSSYNSPLHF
V gene: TRBV5-5; J gene: TRBJ2-1; CDR3 protein: CASSPQGAPYNEQFF
V gene: TRBV5-1; J gene: TRBJ2-5; CDR3 protein: CASSFQVQETQYF
V gene: TRBV21-1; J gene: TRBJ1-1; CDR3 protein: CASSKKGGDTEAFF
V gene: TRBV28; J gene: TRBJ1-1; CDR3 protein: CASSLARRDTEAFF
V gene: TRBV28; J gene: TRBJ2-7; CDR3 protein: CASSKAGDFTYEQYF
V gene: TRBV28; J gene: TRBJ1-2; CDR3 protein: CASSPPTGGGSGYTF
V gene: TRBV18; J gene: TRBJ1-6; CDR3 protein: CASSPLGQGTNSPLHF
V gene: TRBV5-1; J gene: TRBJ1-2; CDR3 protein: CASSRDIADGYTF
V gene: TRBV9; J gene: TRBJ1-1; CDR3 protein: CASSVESRAGGRAFF
V gene: TRBV27; J gene: TRBJ2-3; CDR3 protein: CASSLRGDTQYF
V gene: TRBV18; J gene: TRBJ2-7; CDR3 protein: CASSVSGGLNYEQYF
V gene: TRBV27; J gene: TRBJ2-3; CDR3 protein: CASSHTQLAGEVDTQYF
V gene: TRBV7-9; J gene: TRBJ1-2; CDR3 protein: CASSLASATNYGYTF
V gene: TRBV23-1; J gene: TRBJ1-5; CDR3 protein: CASSQSRGTGPYSNQPQHF
V gene: TRBV7-3; J gene: TRBJ1-4; CDR3 protein: CASSLGVPNEKLFF
V gene: TRBV7-3; J gene: TRBJ1-3; CDR3 protein: CASSLTGASGNTIYF
V gene: TRBV5-5; J gene: TRBJ1-5; CDR3 protein: CASSLYRDQPQHF
V gene: TRBV28; J gene: TRBJ1-1; CDR3 protein: CASRGRTGGAGTEAFF
V gene: TRBV6-5; J gene: TRBJ1-2; CDR3 protein: CASSYGGQPYGYTF